Here is one T cell receptor beta chain with its context. CDR3 length: 14 residues. In germline, CDR1 is SGHRS, CDR2 YFSETQ. Trimming took 0 bases from V and 2 from J; bases not matched to a gene: 2. These data originate in a study of blood T cell repertoires in COVID-19. The table came from immunoSEQ multiplex PCR; TCRdb's copy has only in-frame clones and leaves some out. The sample holds approximately 350,000 clones; about 89% are singletons and the top ten take about 6%. Material for sequencing was peripheral blood. The chain uses TRBV5-1 and TRBJ2-7; 7 bases line up with TRBD1. The TCR sequence derives from a woman aged 45-59 years with COVID-19, enrolled during active disease. DNA of the CDR3: TGCGCCAGCAGCTTGGGGGGACAGACCTACGAGCAGTACTTC. Its translation: CASSLGGQTYEQYF. The full variable domain, with the rest looked up from reference TRBV5-1 and TRBJ2-7, is KAGVTQTPRYLIKTRGQQVTLSCSPISGHRSVSWYQQTPGQGLQFLFEYFSETQRNKGNFPGRFSGRQFSNSRSEMNVSTLELGDSALYLCASSLGGQTYEQYFGPGTRLTVT.